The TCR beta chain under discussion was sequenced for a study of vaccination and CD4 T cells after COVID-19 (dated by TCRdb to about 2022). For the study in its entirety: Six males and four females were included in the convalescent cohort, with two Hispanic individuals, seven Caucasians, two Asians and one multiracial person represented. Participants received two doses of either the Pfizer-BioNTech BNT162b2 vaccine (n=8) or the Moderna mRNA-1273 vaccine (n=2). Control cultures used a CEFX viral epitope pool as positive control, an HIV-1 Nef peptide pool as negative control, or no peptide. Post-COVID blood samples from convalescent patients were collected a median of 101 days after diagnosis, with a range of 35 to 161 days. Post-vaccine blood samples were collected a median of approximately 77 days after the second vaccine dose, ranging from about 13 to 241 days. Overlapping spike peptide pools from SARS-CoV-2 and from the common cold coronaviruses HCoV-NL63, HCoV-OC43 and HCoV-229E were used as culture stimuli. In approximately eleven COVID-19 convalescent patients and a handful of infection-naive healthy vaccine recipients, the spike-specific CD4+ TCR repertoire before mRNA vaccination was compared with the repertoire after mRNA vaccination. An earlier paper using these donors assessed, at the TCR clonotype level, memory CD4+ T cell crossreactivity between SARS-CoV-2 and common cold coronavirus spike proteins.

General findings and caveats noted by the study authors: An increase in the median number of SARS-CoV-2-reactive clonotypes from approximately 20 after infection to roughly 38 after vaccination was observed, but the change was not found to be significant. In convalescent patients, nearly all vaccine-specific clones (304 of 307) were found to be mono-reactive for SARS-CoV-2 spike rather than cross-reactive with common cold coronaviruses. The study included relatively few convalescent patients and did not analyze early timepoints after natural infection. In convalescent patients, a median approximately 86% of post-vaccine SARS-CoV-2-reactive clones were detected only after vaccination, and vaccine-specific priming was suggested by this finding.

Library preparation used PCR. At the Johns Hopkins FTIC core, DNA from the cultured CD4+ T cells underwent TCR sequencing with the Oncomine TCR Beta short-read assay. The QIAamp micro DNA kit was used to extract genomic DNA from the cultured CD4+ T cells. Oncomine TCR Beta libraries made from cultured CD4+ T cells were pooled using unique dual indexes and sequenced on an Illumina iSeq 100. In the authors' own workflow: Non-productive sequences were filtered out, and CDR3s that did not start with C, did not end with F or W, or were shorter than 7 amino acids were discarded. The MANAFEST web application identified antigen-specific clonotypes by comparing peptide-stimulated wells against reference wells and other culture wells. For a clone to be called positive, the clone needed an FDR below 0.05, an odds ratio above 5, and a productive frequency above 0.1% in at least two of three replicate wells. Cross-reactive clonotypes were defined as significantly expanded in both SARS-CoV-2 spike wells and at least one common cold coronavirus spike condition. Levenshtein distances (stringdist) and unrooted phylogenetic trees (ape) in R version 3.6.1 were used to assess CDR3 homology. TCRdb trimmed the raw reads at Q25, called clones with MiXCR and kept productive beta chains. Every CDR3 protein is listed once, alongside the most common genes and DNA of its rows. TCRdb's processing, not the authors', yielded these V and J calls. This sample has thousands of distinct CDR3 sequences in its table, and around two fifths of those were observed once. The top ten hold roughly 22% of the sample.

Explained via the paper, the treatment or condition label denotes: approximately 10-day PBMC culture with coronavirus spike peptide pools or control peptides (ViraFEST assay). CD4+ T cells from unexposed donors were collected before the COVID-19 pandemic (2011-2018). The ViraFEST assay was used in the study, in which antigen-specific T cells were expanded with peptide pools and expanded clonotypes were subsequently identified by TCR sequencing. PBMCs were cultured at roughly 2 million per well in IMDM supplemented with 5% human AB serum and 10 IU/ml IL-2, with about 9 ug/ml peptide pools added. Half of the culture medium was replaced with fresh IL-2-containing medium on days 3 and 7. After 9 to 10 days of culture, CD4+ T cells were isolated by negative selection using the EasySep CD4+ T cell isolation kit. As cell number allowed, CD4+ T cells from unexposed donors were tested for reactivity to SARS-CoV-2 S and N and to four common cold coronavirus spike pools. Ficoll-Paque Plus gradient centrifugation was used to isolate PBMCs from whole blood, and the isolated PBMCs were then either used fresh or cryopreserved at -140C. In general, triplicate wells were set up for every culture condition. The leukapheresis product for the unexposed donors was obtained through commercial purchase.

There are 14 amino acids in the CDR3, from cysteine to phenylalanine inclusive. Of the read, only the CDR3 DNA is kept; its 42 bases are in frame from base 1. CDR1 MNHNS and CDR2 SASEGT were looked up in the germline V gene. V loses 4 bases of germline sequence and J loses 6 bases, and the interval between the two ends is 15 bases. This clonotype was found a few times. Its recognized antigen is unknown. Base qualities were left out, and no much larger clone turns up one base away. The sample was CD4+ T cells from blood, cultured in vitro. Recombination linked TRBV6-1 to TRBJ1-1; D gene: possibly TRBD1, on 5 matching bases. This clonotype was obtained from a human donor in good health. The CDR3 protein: CASSVSGGDAEAFF. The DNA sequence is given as TGTGCCAGCAGTGTATCGGGGGGTGACGCTGAAGCTTTCTTT.